A single T cell receptor (beta chain) is shown here with its context. Its antigen is not known. CD45RO negativity and positive selection for CCR7 defined naive CD8 cells, a population that excluded terminally differentiated effector memory CD45RA+ cells. The CDR3 length is 12 residues. Trimming removed 3 bases from V and 13 bases from J, with 13 bases in between. Germline assignment: CDR1 SEHNR and CDR2 FQNEAQ (reference sequence). This record comes from a study of shared clonotypes between healthy human individuals. For the study at large: Those who served as donors were a couple of women and a few men between the ages of 18 and 49. Per donor, CD8 memory used one plate, CD8 naive used two, CD4 memory used three and CD4 naive used three. Study-level findings and limits: At large depth, rarefaction still showed sorted-subset sequencing to be incomplete.

This table comes from immunoSEQ multiplex PCR, and its TCRdb copy is limited to in-frame clones, with some not included. The sample contains hundreds of thousands of clones, roughly nine tenths of which appear only once. The sequence was obtained from a man aged 25-45 years in good health. The sequencing sample was made of naive CD8+ T cells sorted from blood. The chain is built from TRBV7-9 and TRBJ2-1; D possibly uses TRBD1 or TRBD2 (5 bases each). Written as DNA, the CDR3 is TGTGCCAGCAGCTTCGGACAATCGGGACAGTTCTTC. Protein product: CASSFGQSGQFF.